These 8 T cell receptor beta chains share one sample of origin, sequenced in a study of metastatic and nonmetastatic thyroid tumors. TCRdb recomputed clones from the PCR reads via MiXCR. The sample has around 45,000 clones, 3% to 3.5% seen once. Nobody among the patients had been given any treatment before thyroid surgery. Sequenced input: blood. Source of these receptors: a female donor with papillary thyroid cancer or a benign thyroid nodule (not recorded which). Some clones in this sample may be carry-over from other donors' samples.

This clone was detected a few times. V gene TRBV12-3 or TRBV12-4 combines with J gene TRBJ1-1; D call uncertain. Trimming took off 3 bases at V and 10 bases at J, with 18 bases between the two ends. The CDR3 contains 14 residues. In nucleotides, the CDR3 is TGTGCCAGCAGTTTTTCCGGAAGACTATTTCGAGCTTTCTTT. It translates to CASSFSGRLFRAFF.

This clone was observed a handful of times. This chain uses TRBV15 with TRBJ2-2, with 7 bases that match TRBD2. Germline CDR1 and CDR2: LNHNV and YYDKDF (reference sequence). The CDR3 is 15 amino acids. V was pared by 5 bases and J by 3 bases, with 6 bases of the junction left unmatched. Here the CDR3 reads CATSGGGIDTGELFF. For the CDR3, the DNA is TGTGCCACCAGCGGGGGGGGGATAGACACCGGGGAGCTGTTTTTT.

This clone was counted at least ten times. The gene calls are TRBV9 and TRBJ1-1, with 9 bases that match TRBD1. V lost 3 bases, J lost 3 bases, and 3 bases stayed unmatched. CDR1 and CDR2 from the germline V gene are SGDLS and YYNGEE. The CDR3 extends over 14 amino acids. The CDR3 nucleotides read TGTGCCAGCAGCGCGGGACAGGGCTACACTGAAGCTTTCTTT. Protein sequence: CASSAGQGYTEAFF.

In its sample, this clone was seen a few times. The chain uses TRBV20-1 and TRBJ1-2; D possibly corresponds to TRBD1 (5 bases). The germline V gene has CDR1 DFQATT and CDR2 SNEGSKA (reference sequence). The CDR3 contains 13 residues. Between the trimmed V and J ends, which lost 6 bases and 13 bases, there was a span of 24 bases. CDR3 DNA sequence: TGCAGTGCCTCACCCTCGAGAGGGGCATCCTCCACCTTC. It translates to CSASPSRGASSTF.

This clone was seen repeatedly, ten times or more. This chain uses TRBV20-1 with TRBJ1-1; possible D gene TRBD1, 6 bases. V gave up 3 bases and J gave up 3 bases, with 14 bases separating them. The germline V gene encodes CDR1 DFQATT and CDR2 SNEGSKA (reference sequence). This CDR3 comprises 14 residues. The DNA of the CDR3 is TGCAGTGCTAGGAGAGGGGGGGTCTACACTGAAGCTTTCTTT. It yields the protein CSARRGGVYTEAFF.

This clone was observed at least ten times. The rearrangement links TRBV28 to TRBJ2-7; D unresolved. The CDR3 is made up of 11 amino acids. V lost 5 bases and J lost 2, with 4 bases in between. Germline assignment: CDR1 MDHEN and CDR2 SYDVKM. In nucleotides, the CDR3 is TGTGCCAGCAGTAACACCTACGAGCAGTACTTC. Amino acids: CASSNTYEQYF.

This clone has at least ten counts. The rearrangement uses TRBV6-1 and TRBJ1-2, with 9 bases that match TRBD1. V was pared by 6 bases and J by 4 bases, with 3 bases of the junction left unmatched. There are 13 residues in the CDR3. Germline V CDR1 and CDR2: MNHNS, SASEGT. The CDR3 reads CASSRGQGYGYTF. In DNA form, the CDR3 reads TGTGCCAGCAGCCGGGGACAGGGCTATGGCTACACCTTC.

This clone was detected ten times or more. The J gene is TRBJ2-7, the V gene TRBV20-1; maybe TRBD1 (5 bases). In germline, CDR1 is DFQATT, CDR2 SNEGSKA (reference sequence). This CDR3 is 11 amino acids long. V was pared by 6 bases and J by 4 bases, with 10 bases between. The CDR3 DNA reads as TGCAGTGCAACACCAGGGTACGAGCAGTACTTC. Amino acids: CSATPGYEQYF.